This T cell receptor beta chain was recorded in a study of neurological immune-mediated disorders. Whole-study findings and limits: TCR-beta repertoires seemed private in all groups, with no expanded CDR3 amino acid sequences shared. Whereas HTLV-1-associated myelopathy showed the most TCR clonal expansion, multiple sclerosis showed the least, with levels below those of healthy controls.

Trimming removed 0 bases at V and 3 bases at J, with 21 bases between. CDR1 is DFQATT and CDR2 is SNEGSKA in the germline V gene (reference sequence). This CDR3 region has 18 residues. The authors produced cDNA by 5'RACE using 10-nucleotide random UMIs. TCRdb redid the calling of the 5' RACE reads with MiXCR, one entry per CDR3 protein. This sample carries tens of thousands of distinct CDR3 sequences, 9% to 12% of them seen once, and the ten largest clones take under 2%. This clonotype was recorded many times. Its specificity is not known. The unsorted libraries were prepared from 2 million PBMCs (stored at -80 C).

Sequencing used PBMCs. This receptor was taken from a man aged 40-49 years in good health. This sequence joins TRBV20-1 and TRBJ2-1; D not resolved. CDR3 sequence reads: CSARDQKVLGHDYNEQFF. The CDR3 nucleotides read TGCAGTGCTAGAGATCAGAAGGTTCTGGGCCATGACTACAATGAGCAGTTCTTC.